A single sample gave rise to the 28 T cell receptor beta chains below, sequenced in a study of vaccination and CD4 T cells after COVID-19. These receptors have no known antigen. Treatment in this sample: roughly 10-day PBMC culture with coronavirus spike peptide pools or control peptides (ViraFEST assay). The study sequenced cultured CD4+ T cell DNA using the Oncomine TCR Beta short-read assay. TCRdb reprocessed the PCR reads via MiXCR and lists one record per CDR3 protein. Of some 18,000 distinct CDR3 sequences in the sample, 45% to 70% are singletons; the top ten hold around 10%. The sample consisted of CD4+ T cells from blood, cultured in vitro. The receptors come from a human donor who had recovered from COVID-19.

This clonotype showed up just once. The chain links TRBV19 to TRBJ2-3; TRBD2 aligns across 10 bases. The V gene's germline CDR1 is LNHDA and CDR2 SQIVND (reference sequence). CDR3 length equals 16 residues. The junction had 8 bases not matched to a gene; V was cut back by 6 bases and J by 2 bases. CDR3 region: CASRRTSGGYTDTQYF. In DNA, the CDR3 is TGTGCCAGTAGACGGACTAGCGGAGGCTACACAGATACGCAGTATTTT.

This rearrangement joins TRBV19 to TRBJ2-3; the D is unclear. Trimming shortened V by 3 bases and J by 2 bases, and 9 bases separated the two germline ends. Germline loops: CDR1 LNHDA, CDR2 SQIVND (reference sequence). The CDR3 spans 14 residues. The CDR3 protein is CASSMVGLTDTQYF. The CDR3 coding sequence is TGTGCCAGTAGTATGGTGGGCCTCACAGATACGCAGTATTTT.

The CDR3 DNA is TGTGCCAGCAGCTTTGGGCGGGACACAGATACGCAGTATTTT. It codes for CASSFGRDTDTQYF. The V and J genes are TRBV7-3 and TRBJ2-3, with a weak D call TRBD2 (6 bases). The CDR3 extends over 14 amino acids. Deletions cut 3 bases from V and 2 bases from J, with 9 bases between. Looked up from germline, CDR1 is SGHTA and CDR2 is FQGTGA.

Only a few counts were recorded for this clonotype. V gene TRBV2 combines with J gene TRBJ1-1, with 8 bases identical to TRBD1. V gave up 8 bases and J gave up 5 bases; unmatched junction bases: 10. The CDR3 runs to 14 residues. Germline loops: CDR1 SNHLY, CDR2 FYNNEI. CDR3 sequence reads: CASGEWTGRTEAFF. DNA of the CDR3: TGTGCCAGCGGGGAATGGACAGGGCGGACTGAAGCTTTCTTT. The whole variable domain, remainder taken from reference TRBV2 and TRBJ1-1, is EPEVTQTPSHQVTQMGQEVILRCVPISNHLYFYWYRQILGQKVEFLVSFYNNEISEKSEIFDDQFSVERPDGSNFTLKIRSTKLEDSAMYFCASGEWTGRTEAFFGQGTRLTVV.

V is TRBV25-1 and J is TRBJ1-4; D gene ambiguous. Germline CDR1 reads MGHDK; CDR2 reads SYGVNS. V was pared by 6 bases and J by 7 bases, with 9 bases between. This CDR3 has 12 amino acids. The CDR3 bases are TGTGCCAGCAGGGAACGAGGTGAAAAACTGTTTTTT. This encodes CASRERGEKLFF.

The chain uses TRBV5-3 and TRBJ1-1; D might be TRBD1 (5 bases). TRBV5-3 is given ORF status, its function remaining uncertain. The V and J ends lost 0 bases and 11 bases respectively, with 11 bases between them. The CDR3 runs 12 residues. In DNA form, the CDR3 reads TGTGCCAGAAGCTTGGGTGGGGGGGGGGCTTTCTTT. As protein: CARSLGGGGAFF.

V usage is TRBV18 and J usage is TRBJ2-1; 13 bases line up with TRBD2. J lost 9 bases, V lost 1 base, and 6 bases had no gene match. The CDR3 is 16 residues long. Germline V CDR1 and CDR2: KGHSH, LQKENI. The CDR3 DNA follows: TGTGCCAGCTCACCACTCCGACTAGCGGGAGGTGGTGAGCAGTTCTTC. This translates into CASSPLRLAGGGEQFF.

The rearrangement links TRBV4-1 to TRBJ1-4; D not resolved. Looked up from germline, CDR1 is MGHRA and CDR2 is YSYEKL. The CDR3 is made up of 13 amino acids. Trimming took off 5 bases at V and 8 bases at J, with 12 bases between the two ends. CDR3 loop: CASSDGWWEKLFF. CDR3 bases: TGCGCCAGCAGCGATGGATGGTGGGAAAAACTGTTTTTT.

V gene TRBV7-2 combines with J gene TRBJ1-6, with D possibly matching TRBD1 (5 bases). V dropped 5 bases and J dropped 7 bases, with 12 bases sitting between them. Germline CDR1 reads SGHTA; CDR2 reads FQGNSA. The length of the CDR3 is 14 residues. DNA for the CDR3: TGTGCCAGCAGCAGGGCACAGGAAAATTCACCCCTCCACTTT. The encoded protein is CASSRAQENSPLHF. Full variable domain (remainder filled in from reference TRBV7-2 and TRBJ1-6): GAGVSQSPSNKVTEKGKDVELRCDPISGHTALYWYRQSLGQGLEFLIYFQGNSAPDKSGLPSDRFSAERTGGSVSTLTIQRTQQEDSAVYLCASSRAQENSPLHFGNGTRLTVT.

The chain recombines TRBV7-7 with TRBJ2-2, with 10 positions matching TRBD1. J was trimmed by 4 bases and V by 5 bases; bases with no gene match: 10. The CDR3 loop spans 17 amino acids. The V gene's germline CDR1 is SSHAT and CDR2 FNYEAQ (reference sequence). CDR3 DNA: TGTGCCAGCAGCCCACAACCCGGGACAGGGGCCACCGGGGAGCTGTTTTTT. Residues: CASSPQPGTGATGELFF.

This chain joins TRBV20-1 and TRBJ2-3, with no clear D. The CDR3 has 16 residues. The germline CDR1 and CDR2 sequences are DFQATT and SNEGSKA (reference sequence). V lost 0 bases and J lost 1, with 14 bases in between. CDR3 sequence (DNA): TGCAGTGCTAGAGATCAGTGGGGTAGTGGCACAGATACGCAGTATTTT. This codes for CSARDQWGSGTDTQYF.

The V gene is TRBV19, the J gene TRBJ1-1; D not certain. The V end lost 3 bases, the J end lost 1 base, and 3 bases lay between the germline ends. The CDR3 is made up of 12 amino acids. The germline gives CDR1 LNHDA, CDR2 SQIVND (reference sequence). CDR3 protein: CASSMWNTEAFF. The DNA for the CDR3 is TGTGCCAGTAGTATGTGGAACACTGAAGCTTTCTTT. The full variable domain, with the rest looked up from reference TRBV19 and TRBJ1-1, is DGGITQSPKYLFRKEGQNVTLSCEQNLNHDAMYWYRQDPGQGLRLIYYSQIVNDFQKGDIAEGYSVSREKKESFPLTVTSAQKNPTAFYLCASSMWNTEAFFGQGTRLTVV.

This chain joins TRBV10-3 and TRBJ2-1, with 9 bases aligning to TRBD2. Germline CDR1 reads ENHRY; CDR2 reads SYGVKD. The CDR3 spans 15 residues. The ends lost 4 bases at V and 6 bases at J; junction bases unmatched: 7. For the CDR3, the DNA is TGTGCCATCAGTGTTTGGACTAGCGCCTCCAATGAGCAGTTCTTC. This gives the protein CAISVWTSASNEQFF.

The chain is built from TRBV15 and TRBJ2-7, with D uncertain. V lost 1 base and J 3 bases, leaving 7 bases between the germline ends. This CDR3 spans 13 amino acids. CDR1 is LNHNV and CDR2 is YYDKDF in the germline V gene (reference sequence). The CDR3 loop reads CATSRGSIYEQYF. DNA for the CDR3: TGTGCCACCAGCAGAGGATCGATCTACGAGCAGTACTTC. Combining the CDR3 with reference TRBV15 and TRBJ2-7 gives the whole variable domain DAMVIQNPRYQVTQFGKPVTLSCSQTLNHNVMYWYQQKSSQAPKLLFHYYDKDFNNEADTPDNFQSRRPNTSFCFLDIRSPGLGDTAMYLCATSRGSIYEQYFGPGTRLTVT.

The chain combines TRBV5-4 with TRBJ1-1; D remains unclear. This CDR3 is built from 13 residues. Germline V CDR1 and CDR2: SGHNT, YYREEE (reference sequence). Between the trimmed V and J ends, which lost 0 bases and 2 bases, there was a span of 5 bases. For the CDR3, the DNA is TGTGCCAGCAGCTTGGTGGCAAACACTGAAGCTTTCTTT. It is translated as CASSLVANTEAFF.

This clonotype has a single count. This sequence joins TRBV7-9 and TRBJ1-2, with TRBD1 matching 9 bases. This CDR3 has 14 amino acids. Germline V gives CDR1 SEHNR, CDR2 FQNEAQ (reference sequence). The V gene end was trimmed by 5 bases and the J gene end by 4 bases; junction bases not matched to a gene: 5. The CDR3 DNA is TGTGCCAGCAGCCCGGGACAGGGTGTCTATGGCTACACCTTC. Translated, it gives CASSPGQGVYGYTF.

The V and J genes are TRBV7-9 and TRBJ2-1, with D perhaps matching TRBD2 (6 bases). This CDR3 comprises 15 residues. Per the germline V gene, CDR1 is SEHNR and CDR2 is FQNEAQ (reference sequence). V was cut by 5 bases and J by 8 bases, with 19 bases left in between. CDR3 nucleotides: TGTGCCAGCAGCCGCGGGACCCCTCGGCCACATGAGCAGTTCTTC. This gives the protein CASSRGTPRPHEQFF.

The rearrangement joins TRBV11-2 to TRBJ1-1; D gene uncertain. Germline V CDR1 and CDR2: SGHAT, FQNNGV. The length of the CDR3 is 14 residues. Between the trimmed V and J ends, which lost 3 bases and 1 base, there was a span of 9 bases. Here the CDR3 reads CASSFARGNTEAFF. The CDR3 region has the DNA TGTGCCAGCAGCTTCGCCCGGGGGAACACTGAAGCTTTCTTT.

This chain uses TRBV7-9 with TRBJ2-7, with D tentatively TRBD2 (7 bases). V was cut by 5 bases and J by 1 base, with 15 bases left in between. This CDR3 comprises 15 residues. Germline V lookup: CDR1 SEHNR, CDR2 FQNEAQ (reference sequence). The CDR3 DNA sequence: TGTGCCAGCAGCCGACAGGCGGGAGAGTCCTACGAGCAGTACTTC. It encodes CASSRQAGESYEQYF.

This clonotype was observed a handful of times. The chain recombines TRBV19 with TRBJ1-1; no definite D call. Germline V gene lookup returns CDR1 LNHDA and CDR2 SQIVND (reference sequence). V was cut by 11 bases and J by 4 bases, with 17 bases left in between. This CDR3 is built from 13 residues. CDR3 region: CAGSEGMGTEAFF. CDR3 nucleotides: TGTGCCGGGTCGGAGGGAATGGGCACTGAAGCTTTCTTT.

This clonotype was observed a few times. The chain combines TRBV11-2 with TRBJ1-2; unclear D gene. CDR1 and CDR2 from the germline V gene are SGHAT and FQNNGV. V lost 2 bases to trimming and J lost 6 bases, with 10 bases between them. This CDR3 has 13 residues. The CDR3 is CASSLTYGDGYTF. The CDR3 DNA reads as TGTGCCAGCAGCTTAACATACGGCGATGGCTACACCTTC.

This chain links TRBV6-1 with TRBJ1-2; a weak D match, TRBD1 (5 bases). This CDR3 contains 12 residues. Looked up from germline, CDR1 is MNHNS and CDR2 is SASEGT. Deletions cut 7 bases from V and 4 bases from J, with 10 bases between. The CDR3 protein is CASMGQGYGYTF. In DNA, the CDR3 is TGTGCCAGCATGGGGCAGGGCTATGGCTACACCTTC.

Here the CDR3 DNA reads TGTGCCAGCAGTTCCCGAATGAACACTGAAGCTTTCTTT. Translation: CASSSRMNTEAFF. V and J are TRBV27 and TRBJ1-1; D is unclear. CDR1 is MNHEY and CDR2 is SMNVEV in the germline V gene (reference sequence). CDR3 length equals 13 residues. V was shortened by 4 bases and J by 0 bases, with 6 bases between the two germline ends.

The chain couples TRBV30 to TRBJ2-1; D unclear. The CDR3 is 14 amino acids. V was pared by 0 bases and J by 4 bases, with 10 bases between. Germline V gene lookup returns CDR1 GTSNPN and CDR2 SVGIG (reference sequence). The CDR3 sequence is CAWSVGGLYNEQFF. CDR3 DNA sequence: TGTGCCTGGAGTGTAGGCGGTCTATACAATGAGCAGTTCTTC.

V usage is TRBV20-1 and J usage is TRBJ2-5; unclear D gene. CDR3 size: 13 residues. V lost 0 bases, J lost 7 bases, and 12 bases lay in between. CDR1 DFQATT and CDR2 SNEGSKA come from the germline V gene (reference sequence). The CDR3 is CSARDQAKGTQYF. DNA of the CDR3: TGCAGTGCTAGAGATCAGGCCAAAGGGACCCAGTACTTC.

This sequence joins TRBV11-3 and TRBJ2-5, with TRBD2 matching over 7 bases. CDR3 length: 13 residues. V was clipped by 5 bases and J by 4 bases; unmatched bases: 4. The germline gives CDR1 SGHNT, CDR2 YENEEA. CDR3 in amino acids: CASSPTGGETQYF. Written as DNA, the CDR3 is TGTGCCAGCAGCCCCACGGGAGGAGAGACCCAGTACTTC.

The chain has TRBV21-1 and TRBJ2-7. TRBV21-1 is described as a pseudogene. This CDR3 comprises 11 residues. The CDR3 nucleotides read TGTGCCAGCAGCAGCCTCTCCAGGCAGTACTTC. Amino acids: CASSSLSRQYF.

The chain combines TRBV14 with TRBJ2-5; 10 bases fit TRBD2. Unmatched junction bases numbered 6, after V lost 3 bases and J lost 5 bases. Germline-derived CDR1 and CDR2 are SGHDN and FVKESK. The length of the CDR3 is 15 residues. Here the CDR3 DNA reads TGTGCCAGCAGCCACCAGCGGGGGGGCTTGGAGACCCAGTACTTC. Protein product: CASSHQRGGLETQYF.